The rows below give T cell receptor beta chains drawn from one sample of a study of blood T cell repertoires in COVID-19. Repertoires were generated with immunoSEQ multiplex PCR, while TCRdb's copy carries only in-frame clones and drops some. Here the sample spans about 67,000 clones, around 88% being singletons. The sequencing sample was made of peripheral blood. These receptor sequences come from a woman over 75 with acute or convalescent COVID-19. Both conserved end residues are part of each CDR3. Each record gives: clone size, V gene, J gene, D gene, CDR3 DNA, CDR3 protein. The D gene is left open where the match is weak. Clone size, where shown, is once, few, many, or a class for clones that have expanded.

abundance: -; v_gene: TRBV29-1; j_gene: TRBJ2-3; d_gene: TRBD1; CDR3nt: TGCAGCGCTGAGGGGGGACAGGGTGGGGCAGATACGCAGTATTTT; CDR3aa: CSAEGGQGGADTQYF
abundance: -; v_gene: TRBV7-2; j_gene: TRBJ2-5; d_gene: -; CDR3nt: TGTGCCAGCAGGCTTTGGGCTAGCTCCCAAGAGACCCAGTACTTC; CDR3aa: CASRLWASSQETQYF
abundance: -; v_gene: TRBV19; j_gene: TRBJ1-3; d_gene: -; CDR3nt: TGTGCCAGCGGGGTTTTTGGAAACACCATATATTTT; CDR3aa: CASGVFGNTIYF
abundance: -; v_gene: TRBV5-1; j_gene: TRBJ1-2; d_gene: TRBD1; CDR3nt: TGCGCCAGCAGCGTGGGACAGGGAGTTAACTATGGCTACACCTTC; CDR3aa: CASSVGQGVNYGYTF
abundance: -; v_gene: TRBV15; j_gene: TRBJ1-1; d_gene: -; CDR3nt: TGTGCCACCACCCCGAACGGAGTGGGCACTGAAGCTTTCTTT; CDR3aa: CATTPNGVGTEAFF
abundance: -; v_gene: TRBV19; j_gene: TRBJ1-3; d_gene: -; CDR3nt: TGTGCCAGTAGTATTTACAGGGCATCTGGAAACACCATATATTTT; CDR3aa: CASSIYRASGNTIYF
abundance: -; v_gene: TRBV25-1; j_gene: TRBJ2-5; d_gene: -; CDR3nt: TGTGCCAGCAGTGAATATAGGGGGCAAGAGACCCAGTACTTC; CDR3aa: CASSEYRGQETQYF
abundance: -; v_gene: TRBV5-4; j_gene: TRBJ2-3; d_gene: -; CDR3nt: TGTGCCAGCAGCCGGGCGGCGGGGACAGATACGCAGTATTTT; CDR3aa: CASSRAAGTDTQYF
abundance: -; v_gene: TRBV6-1; j_gene: TRBJ1-4; d_gene: -; CDR3nt: TGTGCCAGCAGTGACCGGGGTGCTAATGAAAAACTGTTTTTT; CDR3aa: CASSDRGANEKLFF
abundance: once; v_gene: TRBV29-1; j_gene: TRBJ1-1; d_gene: -; CDR3nt: TGCAGCTCAACGGGGGGCACTGAAGCTTTCTTT; CDR3aa: CSSTGGTEAFF
abundance: -; v_gene: TRBV10-3; j_gene: TRBJ1-6; d_gene: TRBD1; CDR3nt: TGTGCCATCACGGGACAGACGAATTCACCCCTCCACTTT; CDR3aa: CAITGQTNSPLHF
abundance: once; v_gene: TRBV5-6; j_gene: TRBJ2-7; d_gene: -; CDR3nt: TGTGCCAGCAGGGGGCGGACTACACGCGGGCAGTACTTC; CDR3aa: CASRGRTTRGQYF
abundance: once; v_gene: TRBV18; j_gene: TRBJ1-4; d_gene: -; CDR3nt: TGTGCCAGCTCACCCTACAGGGAAAAACTGTTTTTT; CDR3aa: CASSPYREKLFF
abundance: -; v_gene: TRBV3-1/TRBV3-2; j_gene: TRBJ2-1; d_gene: -; CDR3nt: TGTGCCAGCAGCCTCTCTAGGGGGTACAATGAGCAGTTCTTC; CDR3aa: CASSLSRGYNEQFF
abundance: -; v_gene: TRBV14; j_gene: TRBJ2-5; d_gene: TRBD1; CDR3nt: TGTGCCAGCAGCCTCAGGACAGGGGCGCAAGAGACCCAGTACTTC; CDR3aa: CASSLRTGAQETQYF
abundance: -; v_gene: TRBV3-1/TRBV3-2; j_gene: TRBJ2-7; d_gene: TRBD1; CDR3nt: TGTGCCAGCAGCGGGGACAGGGGCTACGAGCAGTACTTC; CDR3aa: CASSGDRGYEQYF
abundance: -; v_gene: TRBV5-1; j_gene: TRBJ2-5; d_gene: -; CDR3nt: TGCGCCAGCAGACCTTTTGGATGGCGAGGATCTTTGGAGACCCAGTACTTC; CDR3aa: CASRPFGWRGSLETQYF
abundance: few; v_gene: TRBV19; j_gene: TRBJ1-2; d_gene: -; CDR3nt: TGTGCCAGTAGTCTGGGAGGACTTGCTGGCTACACCTTC; CDR3aa: CASSLGGLAGYTF
abundance: -; v_gene: TRBV19; j_gene: TRBJ2-3; d_gene: TRBD1; CDR3nt: TGTGCCAGTACCGTACAGGGGGCAGATACGCAGTATTTT; CDR3aa: CASTVQGADTQYF
abundance: -; v_gene: TRBV9; j_gene: TRBJ1-3; d_gene: TRBD1; CDR3nt: TGTGCCAGCAGCGTAGTTCAGGGGGCCTCCATATATTTT; CDR3aa: CASSVVQGASIYF
abundance: -; v_gene: TRBV29-1; j_gene: TRBJ2-5; d_gene: -; CDR3nt: TGCAGCGTTGCGTCCGGGAGGGGGCGCGAGACCCAGTACTTC; CDR3aa: CSVASGRGRETQYF
abundance: few; v_gene: TRBV3-1/TRBV3-2; j_gene: TRBJ2-1; d_gene: TRBD2; CDR3nt: TGTGCCAGCAGCCAATCTGGAACGGGGGGGAACTACAATGAGCAGTTCTTC; CDR3aa: CASSQSGTGGNYNEQFF
abundance: -; v_gene: TRBV5-8; j_gene: TRBJ2-5; d_gene: TRBD1; CDR3nt: TGTGCCAGCAGCGGAGGACAGGGTTTTGAAGAGACCCAGTACTTC; CDR3aa: CASSGGQGFEETQYF
abundance: -; v_gene: TRBV7-2; j_gene: TRBJ2-1; d_gene: TRBD2; CDR3nt: TGTGCCAGCAGCTTAAACGGGGGGGTCTATTCCGGCTCCTACAATGAGCAGTTCTTC; CDR3aa: CASSLNGGVYSGSYNEQFF
abundance: -; v_gene: TRBV28; j_gene: TRBJ2-7; d_gene: TRBD2; CDR3nt: TGTGCCAGCAGTTCCGTTCGGGAGGCCAAACCGGGGTTGAACGAGCAGTACTTC; CDR3aa: CASSSVREAKPGLNEQYF